Below, 25 T cell receptor beta chains from the same sample are listed, as sequenced in a study of cytomegalovirus exposure and HLA in healthy donors. The study ran its PCR with 60 Vbeta and 13 Jbeta primers. Clones were read by immunoSEQ multiplex PCR, and TCRdb kept only the in-frame ones, dropping some. The sample yields 55,000 to 65,000 clones, 85% seen once. Sequencing used PBMCs. Receptors were obtained from a female donor in good health and CMV-seronegative.

V is TRBV11-2 and J is TRBJ2-7; 8 bases align to TRBD2. Germline CDR1 SGHAT, CDR2 FQNNGV. Trimming cost V 1 base and J 5 bases; bases outside gene matches: 4. This CDR3 contains 14 residues. The CDR3 DNA sequence: TGTGCCAGCAGCTTAGTGGGCGGGGGGAACGAGCAGTACTTC. Protein sequence: CASSLVGGGNEQYF.

V usage is TRBV7-6 and J usage is TRBJ2-1, with 10 bases matching TRBD2. The CDR3 has 15 amino acids. The V gene's germline CDR1 is SGHVS and CDR2 FNYEAQ. V dropped 1 base and J dropped 4; count of bases not matched to a gene: 1. This chain's CDR3 is CASSLEREGYNEQFF. CDR3 nucleotides: TGTGCCAGCAGCTTAGAGCGGGAGGGATACAATGAGCAGTTCTTC.

The chain recombines TRBV5-1 with TRBJ2-7, with a tentative D call TRBD2 (6 bases). The CDR3 has 14 residues. The germline CDR1 and CDR2 sequences are SGHRS and YFSETQ. V lost 8 bases and J lost 2, with 17 bases in between. The CDR3 reads CASSQVGGAYEQYF. The DNA of the CDR3 is TGCGCCAGTTCGCAGGTGGGGGGAGCCTACGAGCAGTACTTC.

A remark on this clone: This sample also contains other DNA sequences that code for the same CDR3. The chain has TRBV18 and TRBJ2-3, with 8 bases fitting TRBD2. The CDR3 runs 16 residues. V shed 3 bases and J 3 bases; nucleotides not matched to a gene: 8. Germline CDR1 is KGHSH and CDR2 is LQKENI. The CDR3 nucleotides are TGTGCCAGCTCACCGCCCGGCAGCGGGGGAACAGATACGCAGTATTTT. It specifies CASSPPGSGGTDTQYF.

The gene calls are TRBV11-1 and TRBJ2-5; 7 bases map to TRBD1. The CDR3 spans 14 residues. Per the germline V gene, CDR1 is SGHAT and CDR2 is FQDESV (reference sequence). V was clipped by 3 bases and J by 5 bases; unmatched bases: 6. CDR3 nucleotide sequence: TGTGCCAGCAGCTTTACAGGGGCCCAGGAGACCCAGTACTTC. This sequence encodes CASSFTGAQETQYF.

Worth noting for this clone: At the DNA level, this CDR3 is encoded by other sequences in the same sample as well. V gene TRBV6-1 combines with J gene TRBJ2-7; D is unresolved. The CDR3 consists of 11 residues. CDR1 is MNHNS and CDR2 is SASEGT in the germline V gene. Trimming cost V 6 bases and J 4 bases, with 7 bases left between them. The CDR3 spells CASSEHYEQYF. The CDR3 DNA reads TGTGCCAGCAGCGAACATTACGAGCAGTACTTC.

V usage is TRBV9 and J usage is TRBJ2-1; 12 bases agree with TRBD2. Germline CDR1 SGDLS, CDR2 YYNGEE. This CDR3 comprises 16 residues. Trimming removed 0 bases from V and 5 bases from J; junction bases left unmatched: 3. The DNA for the CDR3 is TGTGCCAGCAGCGTAGGATGGACTAGCGGGAACAATGAGCAGTTCTTC. This encodes CASSVGWTSGNNEQFF.

The chain uses TRBV7-3 and TRBJ1-1; D possibly corresponds to TRBD1 (6 bases). Germline V gene sequence: CDR1 SGHTA, CDR2 FQGTGA. The CDR3 is made up of 15 amino acids. Trimming removed 3 bases from V and 0 bases from J, with 11 bases in between. CDR3 bases: TGTGCCAGCAGCTTCACTGGGGGCGTGAACACTGAAGCTTTCTTT. Translation: CASSFTGGVNTEAFF.

The chain recombines TRBV28 with TRBJ2-1; possibly TRBD2 for D (6 bases). The CDR3 runs to 16 residues. V was pared by 3 bases and J by 1 base, with 13 bases between. Germline assignment: CDR1 MDHEN and CDR2 SYDVKM. The CDR3 loop is CASSLVAAGSYNEQFF. The CDR3 nucleotides are TGTGCCAGCAGTTTGGTAGCGGCGGGGTCCTACAATGAGCAGTTCTTC. Complete variable domain (other parts from reference TRBV28 and TRBJ2-1): DVKVTQSSRYLVKRTGEKVFLECVQDMDHENMFWYRQDPGLGLRLIYFSYDVKMKEKGDIPEGYSVSREKKERFSLILESASTNQTSMYLCASSLVAAGSYNEQFFGPGTRLTVL.

The chain links TRBV2 to TRBJ2-7; D is possibly TRBD2 (5 bases). With 3 bases removed from V and 3 bases from J, the gap between germline ends came to 9 bases. Germline CDR1 and CDR2: SNHLY and FYNNEI. There are 13 residues in the CDR3. The CDR3 here is CASSEGRRYEQYF. For the CDR3, the DNA is TGTGCCAGCAGTGAGGGGAGACGCTACGAGCAGTACTTC.

Details on this clone: The junction shows a germline mismatch at one end, possibly a read error. This sequence joins TRBV5-6 and TRBJ2-6, with 9 bases lining up with TRBD1. The CDR3 consists of 17 residues. Germline V gene data show CDR1 as SGHDT and CDR2 as YYEEEE. This CDR3 reads CASSGGQGRSGANGLTF. The CDR3 coding sequence is TGTGCCAGCAGCGGGGGACAGGGCCGCTCTGGGGCCAACGGCCTGACTTTC.

V is TRBV2 and J is TRBJ1-1; TRBD1 agrees at 9 bases. The CDR3 covers 14 residues. From germline, CDR1 is SNHLY and CDR2 FYNNEI. The V segment lost 4 bases and the J segment 6 bases; nucleotides outside the gene matches: 6. The DNA for the CDR3 is TGTGCCAGCAGTGTTTTACAGGGGGCTTCTGAAGCTTTCTTT. Translated: CASSVLQGASEAFF.

The chain carries TRBV9 and TRBJ1-2, with D perhaps TRBD1 (6 bases). CDR3 length: 13 amino acids. V was trimmed by 3 bases and J by 8 bases, leaving 14 bases between them. Germline CDR1 reads SGDLS; CDR2 reads YYNGEE. This CDR3 reads CASSEGGGGGYTF. CDR3 coding DNA: TGTGCCAGCAGCGAGGGGGGGGGCGGAGGCTACACCTTC.

The rearrangement uses TRBV18 and TRBJ1-6; 10 bases fit TRBD1. V lost 4 bases to trimming and J lost 11 bases; unmatched junction nucleotides: 8. Germline CDR1 KGHSH, CDR2 LQKENI. There are 15 residues in the CDR3. This CDR3 reads CASSQQGQGMTPLHF. CDR3 coding DNA: TGTGCCAGCTCACAACAGGGACAGGGGATGACACCCCTCCACTTT.

The chain has TRBV6-5 and TRBJ2-1; 12 bases are shared with TRBD2. CDR3 size: 13 residues. V lost 8 bases and J lost 9; bases outside the gene matches: 5. Germline CDR1 and CDR2: MNHEY and SVGAGI. The CDR3 reads CASWTSGAFEQFF. CDR3 nucleotide sequence: TGTGCCAGCTGGACTAGCGGGGCCTTTGAGCAGTTCTTC.

The CDR3 loop reads CASSYGQFFFTF. CDR3 nucleotides: TGTGCCAGCAGTTACGGACAGTTTTTCTTCACCTTC. The chain joins TRBV6-5 to TRBJ1-2; D might be TRBD1 (6 bases). CDR3 length: 12 residues. The germline gives CDR1 MNHEY, CDR2 SVGAGI. V was pared by 2 bases and J by 13 bases, with 14 bases between.

The chain employs TRBV6-1 and TRBJ2-1; TRBD2 might be the D (7 bases). This CDR3 comprises 15 residues. Germline CDR1 is MNHNS and CDR2 is SASEGT. V was trimmed by 8 bases and J by 3 bases, leaving 17 bases between them. The CDR3 spells CASATSGGYYNEQFF. CDR3 nucleotide sequence: TGTGCCAGCGCTACCTCGGGGGGCTACTACAATGAGCAGTTCTTC.

Points on this clone: At one of its ends the junction is not consistent with the germline gene, which may arise from a read error. V is TRBV7-3 and J is TRBJ2-5, with TRBD2 as a possible D gene (7 bases). The CDR3 has 15 amino acids. CDR1 and CDR2 (germline): SGHTA, FQGTGA. In DNA form, the CDR3 reads TGTGCCAGCAGCTCCCAGGGGAGGGATTTAGAGGCCCAGTACTTC. Residues: CASSSQGRDLEAQYF.

CDR3 region: CAASQAYEQYF. DNA of the CDR3: TGTGCCGCCTCCCAGGCCTACGAGCAGTACTTC. This rearrangement joins TRBV10-3 to TRBJ2-7, with D hard to call. Germline assignment: CDR1 ENHRY and CDR2 SYGVKD. The germline V and J ends were trimmed by 11 bases and 2 bases, with 10 bases remaining between them. The CDR3 runs to 11 residues.

This clone was counted a single time. At one end the junction does not follow the germline gene, possibly because of a read error. The chain employs TRBV7-9 and TRBJ1-2; no clear D. The CDR3 runs 15 residues. CDR1 and CDR2 from the germline V gene are SEHNR and FQNEAQ (reference sequence). This chain's CDR3 is CSSSLVTAANYGYTF. CDR3 in DNA: TGTTCCAGCAGCTTAGTTACAGCAGCTAACTATGGCTACACCTTC.

The sample holds one count of this clone. This chain joins TRBV7-9 and TRBJ2-7; 10 nucleotides align to TRBD1. This CDR3 contains 15 residues. Trimming took 1 base from V and 2 from J; bases not matched to a gene: 2. From germline, CDR1 is SEHNR and CDR2 FQNEAQ (reference sequence). The CDR3 nucleotides are TGTGCCAGCAGCTTAGGTGGGACAGGGGCCTACGAGCAGTACTTC. This encodes CASSLGGTGAYEQYF.

The V call is TRBV6-5, the J call TRBJ1-1; 10 bases align to TRBD1. The germline V gene has CDR1 MNHEY and CDR2 SVGAGI. The V gene end was trimmed by 4 bases and the J gene end by 10 bases; junction bases not matched to a gene: 9. CDR3 length equals 14 residues. The CDR3 reads CASSSGQGVWGAFF. In nucleotides, the CDR3 is TGTGCCAGCAGTTCCGGACAGGGGGTTTGGGGAGCTTTCTTT.

V usage is TRBV9 and J usage is TRBJ2-7; 7 nucleotides align to TRBD1. This CDR3 comprises 15 residues. V gave up 4 bases and J gave up 2 bases; unmatched junction bases: 9. The germline V gene encodes CDR1 SGDLS and CDR2 YYNGEE. CDR3 amino acids: CASSPQRQGAYEQYF. As DNA, the CDR3 is TGTGCCAGCAGCCCACAGCGACAGGGAGCCTACGAGCAGTACTTC. Supplemented by reference TRBV9 and TRBJ2-7, the full variable domain reads DSGVTQTPKHLITATGQRVTLRCSPRSGDLSVYWYQQSLDQGLQFLIQYYNGEERAKGNILERFSAQQFPDLHSELNLSSLELGDSALYFCASSPQRQGAYEQYFGPGTRLTVT.

This chain uses TRBV6-5 with TRBJ1-2, with 9 bases identical to TRBD1. The CDR3 sequence is 15 residues long. J was trimmed by 3 bases and V by 2 bases; bases with no gene match: 4. Per the germline V gene, CDR1 is MNHEY and CDR2 is SVGAGI. The CDR3 coding sequence is TGTGCCAGCAGTTACGGGACAGGGAATGACTATGGCTACACCTTC. Its translation: CASSYGTGNDYGYTF.

This chain connects TRBV2 to TRBJ2-4, with D hard to call. The ends were cut back, 0 bases at V and 0 bases at J, with 6 bases in the middle. Looked up from germline, CDR1 is SNHLY and CDR2 is FYNNEI. The CDR3 has 15 amino acids. CDR3 residues: CASSEAQVAKNIQYF. The DNA for the CDR3 is TGTGCCAGCAGTGAAGCGCAGGTAGCCAAAAACATTCAGTACTTC.